This TCR beta chain appears in the sequencing data of a study of low-dose radiotherapy and immunotherapy resistance in tumors. TRAV- and TRBV-specific primers, spanning alpha and beta chains, primed first-strand cDNA. Over approximately 20 PCR cycles, TCRs were amplified from a constant-region primer and V-primer adapter. From the reads, TCRdb called clonotypes with MiXCR, one entry per CDR3 protein. The table lists more than 15,000 distinct CDR3 sequences, 70% of them singletons. This CDR3 has 14 amino acids. V shed 2 bases and J shed 1 base, with 8 bases lying between them. CDR1 and CDR2 (germline): KGHSH, LQKENI.

The chain combines TRBV18 with TRBJ1-1; D is unclear. The origin of this receptor is a human donor with advanced metastatic prostate, ovarian, gallbladder or colorectal cancer (not recorded which). This table probably holds off-target reads from a library built for another chain. Here the CDR3 DNA reads TGTGCCAGCTCACCATCAGACAAGAACACTGAAGCTTTCTTT. Its protein product is CASSPSDKNTEAFF.